The clone carrying this T cell receptor (beta chain) was observed a handful of times. Its antigen remains unidentified. The sample belongs to a study of blood T cells in healthy people across ages. CDR3 length equals 11 residues. The V and J ends lost 6 bases and 5 bases respectively, with 10 bases between them. From germline, CDR1 is DFQATT and CDR2 SNEGSKA (reference sequence). Every participating donor contributed roughly 10 milliliters of peripheral blood through a draw. Study-level points and caveats: Per million T cells, the diversity of TCR beta decreased roughly linearly as age advanced.

The second PCR ran about 6 to 11 cycles with a sample-barcoded 5' primer and J-beta primers. MiXCR, applied by TCRdb to the 5' RACE reads, yields one record per CDR3 protein. The top ten clones hold roughly 31% of a sample with about 680,000 distinct CDR3 sequences, 45% to 50% of them seen once. The sample was blood. The chain recombines TRBV20-1 with TRBJ2-5; D gene ambiguous. This TCR was sampled from a woman aged 55-70 years in good health. For the CDR3, the DNA is TGCAGTGCCTGGTTCCGGGAGACCCAGTACTTC. It translates to CSAWFRETQYF.